A single sample gave rise to the 10 T cell receptor beta chains below, sequenced in a study of identical twins. TCRdb analysed the 5' RACE reads with MiXCR anew, one entry per CDR3 protein. The sample shows hundreds of thousands of distinct CDR3 sequences, 15% to 20% of them seen only once. The same data also went into a second study, on T cells expressing NK-cell markers.

The sequencing sample was made of PBMCs. These receptors were obtained from a woman aged 18-35 years in good health.

This clonotype has a handful of counts. V and J are TRBV20-1 and TRBJ2-7; 7 bases align to TRBD1. The V segment lost 1 base and the J segment 2 bases; nucleotides outside the gene matches: 11. Germline V lookup: CDR1 DFQATT, CDR2 SNEGSKA (reference sequence). CDR3 length: 16 residues. For the CDR3, the DNA is TGCAGTGCTAGAGTATCAGGGGGACCCCTCACCTACGAGCAGTACTTC. Encoded protein: CSARVSGGPLTYEQYF.

The chain is built from TRBV3-1 and TRBJ1-6; the D is unclear. This CDR3 has 13 amino acids. Germline values: CDR1 LGHDT, CDR2 YNNKEL (reference sequence). V lost 4 bases to trimming and J lost 8 bases, with 9 bases between them. The CDR3 DNA reads as TGTGCCAGCAGCCCCCACGGGGATTCACCCCTCCACTTT. It yields the protein CASSPHGDSPLHF.

The rearrangement joins TRBV9 to TRBJ2-3; maybe TRBD2 (6 bases). Germline V gene lookup returns CDR1 SGDLS and CDR2 YYNGEE. V was pared by 6 bases and J by 5 bases, with 28 bases between. This CDR3 region has 18 residues. CDR3 nucleotide sequence: TGTGCCAGCAACGGGCGGGGAGTACCCGGGCGTGTTAAAGATACGCAGTATTTT. This sequence encodes CASNGRGVPGRVKDTQYF. The variable domain in full, completed from reference TRBV9 and TRBJ2-3, reads DSGVTQTPKHLITATGQRVTLRCSPRSGDLSVYWYQQSLDQGLQFLIQYYNGEERAKGNILERFSAQQFPDLHSELNLSSLELGDSALYFCASNGRGVPGRVKDTQYFGPGTRLTVL.

This clonotype was detected only a few times. The chain couples TRBV2 to TRBJ2-1, with 16 bases fitting TRBD2. This CDR3 spans 14 amino acids. V dropped 10 bases and J dropped 8; count of bases not matched to a gene: 5. CDR1 and CDR2 from the germline V gene are SNHLY and FYNNEI. The CDR3: CATAGLAGGHEQFF. In DNA form, the CDR3 reads TGTGCCACCGCGGGACTAGCGGGAGGGCATGAGCAGTTCTTC.

This clonotype was seen a handful of times. The chain has TRBV16 and TRBJ2-7; maybe TRBD2 (5 bases). Trimming removed 4 bases at V and 5 bases at J, with 15 bases between. The germline gives CDR1 KGHSY, CDR2 FQNENV. This CDR3 comprises 14 residues. CDR3 protein: CASSRTYGVNEQYF. The CDR3 coding sequence is TGTGCCAGCAGCCGGACTTACGGTGTAAACGAGCAGTACTTC.

The chain links TRBV7-9 to TRBJ2-5; TRBD1 matches at 7 bases. V lost 5 bases and J lost 5; bases outside the gene matches: 11. Per germline, CDR1 SEHNR and CDR2 FQNEAQ (reference sequence). CDR3 length: 15 residues. The DNA for the CDR3 is TGTGCCAGCAGCGCTCCGACAGGGATTGTGGAGACCCAGTACTTC. This sequence encodes CASSAPTGIVETQYF. Full variable domain (rest looked up from reference TRBV7-9 and TRBJ2-5): DTGVSQNPRHKITKRGQNVTFRCDPISEHNRLYWYRQTLGQGPEFLTYFQNEAQLEKSRLLSDRFSAERPKGSFSTLEIQRTEQGDSAMYLCASSAPTGIVETQYFGPGTRLLVL.

The genes are TRBV6-5 and TRBJ2-7; D call uncertain. The germline gives CDR1 MNHEY, CDR2 SVGAGI. The CDR3 extends over 15 amino acids. V was cut by 0 bases and J by 4 bases, with 13 bases left in between. CDR3 protein: CASSYSKPPKYEQYF. In nucleotides, the CDR3 is TGTGCCAGCAGTTACTCGAAGCCTCCGAAATACGAGCAGTACTTC.

In this sample, this clonotype turned up a few times. The rearrangement uses TRBV12-3 or TRBV12-4 and TRBJ2-4; 10 nucleotides align to TRBD1. The CDR3 totals 16 residues. J lost 0 bases, V lost 1 base, and 0 bases had no gene match. This CDR3 is CASSLGDRGAKNIQYF. In nucleotides, the CDR3 is TGTGCCAGCAGTTTAGGGGACAGGGGAGCCAAAAACATTCAGTACTTC.

In this sample, this clonotype turned up a few times. This chain links TRBV29-1 with TRBJ2-3; 8 bases agree with TRBD1. The ends lost 7 bases at V and 2 bases at J; junction bases unmatched: 5. This CDR3 has 13 amino acids. Germline values: CDR1 SQVTM, CDR2 ANQGSEA. The CDR3 here is CSAGQGVTDTQYF. CDR3 DNA: TGCAGCGCAGGACAGGGCGTCACAGATACGCAGTATTTT.

This clonotype showed up just a few times. This chain uses TRBV29-1 with TRBJ1-1; D is undetermined. Between the trimmed V and J ends, which lost 7 bases and 8 bases, there was a span of 14 bases. This CDR3 region has 11 residues. CDR1 SQVTM and CDR2 ANQGSEA come from the germline V gene. CDR3 in DNA: TGCAGCGCTGGTATTGGGCTCGAAGCTTTCTTT. Amino acids: CSAGIGLEAFF.